This T cell receptor beta chain was recovered during a study of blood T cell repertoires in COVID-19 (TCRdb year 2020). Some background on the complete study: Collaborator samples came from the United States, Italy and Spain and covered acute and convalescent phases of COVID-19. The material from the prospective study consisted of cDNA or gDNA derived from T cells, B-cell-depleted T cells, or PBMCs. The dataset comprised deeply sampled blood TCRbeta repertoires from subjects exposed to, actively infected with, or recovered from COVID-19. The repertoires were released in a freely available public database intended as a resource for research on the immune response to SARS-CoV-2. Samples came from the ongoing ImmuneRACE study (first 160 participants) plus 1,254 subjects from 6 global collaborators. Sample metadata almost always included a de-identified subject ID, COVID-19 status, age in years and sex. Where HLA class I and class II types were available, the types were taken from metadata supplied by the sample provider, not from assay-based typing.

V gives up 0 bases and J gives up 9 bases, and the segment between their germline ends measures 6 bases. CDR1 and CDR2 are read off the germline V gene (reference sequence) as DFQATT and SNEGSKA. Its CDR3 holds 11 amino acids, cysteine through phenylalanine. Of the read, only the CDR3 DNA is kept; its 33 bases are in frame from base 1. TCRbeta CDR3 regions were amplified from genomic DNA by means of the immunoSEQ Assay, a bias-controlled multiplex PCR. Per the original workflow: The number of nucleated cells in each sample was estimated by amplification of reference gene primers within the assay. Sequence reads were collapsed and filtered to measure the absolute abundance of every unique TCRbeta CDR3 rearrangement. Productive Simpson clonality was computed per sample as the square root of Simpson's diversity index over productive rearrangements. Drawn from immuneACCESS, this table holds only the in-frame rearrangements with V and J called that TCRdb kept. Clones are partly lost; checked studies trace under half to an unresolved V gene and leave the rest unexplained. Clone size and the V and J calls come from that table; the DNA yielded D and trimming. The sample profile shows 100,000 to 150,000 clones; about four fifths of them were found once. The top ten clones comprise 5.5% to 6% of the sample.

Collaborating institutions collected whole blood in K2EDTA tubes following their own protocols. For TCRbeta analysis, collaborator samples were shipped as frozen whole blood, as isolated PBMCs, or as DNA extracted from either sample type. Results and caveats for the whole study, not just this receptor: How much clinical and demographic metadata was included differed by source and by participant, and the metadata was provided uncurated.

Comment on this clone: Its antigen remains unidentified. No quality values exist for individual bases; no much larger clone is one base distant.

The sequenced sample consisted of peripheral blood. This receptor was identified in a man aged 80 or over with active or convalescent COVID-19. The sequence joins TRBV20-1 to TRBJ1-3, with the D gene too uncertain to name. The bases are TGCAGTGCTAGAGATGAGGGCACCATATATTTT. This translates into CSARDEGTIYF.